The 18 T cell receptor beta chains presented below share a single source sample, sequenced in a study of neurological immune-mediated disorders. TCRdb called the 5' RACE reads again in MiXCR, with one record for every CDR3 protein. The sample includes roughly 36,000 distinct CDR3 sequences, roughly 14% of them seen just once. What was sequenced was PBMCs. These receptor sequences come from a woman in her 50s with HTLV-1-associated myelopathy (HAM/TSP).

This clonotype was seen many times. The chain uses TRBV6-2 or TRBV6-3 and TRBJ2-3; D is ambiguous. CDR1 and CDR2 (germline): MNHEY, SVGEGT. The CDR3 covers 11 residues. With 2 bases removed from V and 4 bases from J, the gap between germline ends came to 1 base. Here the CDR3 DNA reads TGTGCCAGCAGTTACCCAGATACGCAGTATTTT. Amino acid sequence: CASSYPDTQYF.

There are many counts of this clonotype. The chain employs TRBV18 and TRBJ2-5; D unclear. Germline V gives CDR1 KGHSH, CDR2 LQKENI. V shed 2 bases and J shed 5 bases, with 12 bases lying between them. This CDR3 is 14 amino acids long. The CDR3 bases are TGTGCCAGCTCACCAGGCGCAGGCGTCGAGACCCAGTACTTC. It codes for CASSPGAGVETQYF.

This clonotype was picked up many times. The chain couples TRBV20-1 to TRBJ2-5; D possibly corresponds to TRBD2 (6 bases). Germline V gene data show CDR1 as DFQATT and CDR2 as SNEGSKA (reference sequence). Trimming left V 6 bases short and J 1 base short, with 9 bases between. CDR3 length: 12 residues. The CDR3 DNA is TGCAGTGCCAGGACTACCCAAGAGACCCAGTACTTC. It encodes CSARTTQETQYF.

This clonotype showed up many times. The CDR3 loop is CASSAGFSAKNIQYF. Here the CDR3 DNA reads TGTGCCAGCAGTGCAGGGTTTAGCGCCAAAAACATTCAGTACTTC. The genes are TRBV12-3 or TRBV12-4 and TRBJ2-4; D possibly corresponds to TRBD1 (5 bases). Trimming removed 5 bases from V and 1 base from J, with 12 bases in between. The CDR3 sequence is 15 residues long.

Remarks on this clonotype: One end of the junction is discordant with germline, which a read error may explain. The V gene is TRBV7-2, the J gene TRBJ1-1; D gene ambiguous. The CDR3 length is 13 residues. Germline V gene data show CDR1 as SGHTA and CDR2 as FQGNSA. CDR3: CASSAGTNSEAYF. DNA of the CDR3: TGTGCCAGCAGCGCGGGAACGAACTCTGAAGCTTACTTT. Complete variable domain (other parts from reference TRBV7-2 and TRBJ1-1): GAGVSQSPSNKVTEKGKDVELRCDPISGHTALYWYRQSLGQGLEFLIYFQGNSAPDKSGLPSDRFSAERTGGSVSTLTIQRTQQEDSAVYLCASSAGTNSEAYFGQGTRLTVV.

By its share, this clonotype is medium-sized. J is TRBJ1-1 and V is TRBV5-1, with a tentative D call TRBD1 (5 bases). Trimming took 0 bases from V and 7 from J, leaving 13 bases between them. The CDR3 covers 14 residues. Germline assignment: CDR1 SGHRS and CDR2 YFSETQ. The CDR3 DNA reads as TGCGCCAGCAGCTTGGGACAGCTCGGAAGTGAAGCTTTCTTT. Its translation is CASSLGQLGSEAFF.

As concerns this clonotype: A read error is possible here, since a much larger clone lies one base away. The rearrangement links TRBV29-1 to TRBJ2-5; 7 bases align to TRBD1. The V and J ends lost 5 bases and 3 bases, in that order; junction bases with no gene match: 3. CDR3 length: 12 residues. CDR1 is SQVTM and CDR2 is ANQGSEA in the germline V gene. DNA for the CDR3: TGCAGCGTTAGGCAGGGGGAAGAGACCCAGTACTTC. Translating it yields CSVRQGEETQYF. Looking up the rest from reference TRBV29-1 and TRBJ2-5 gives the full variable domain: SAVISQKPSRDICQRGTSLTIQCQVDSQVTMMFWYRQQPGQSLTLIATANQGSEATYESGFVIDKFPISRPNLTFSTLTVSNMSPEDSSIYLCSVRQGEETQYFGPGTRLLVL.

This clonotype was counted at least ten times. The genes are TRBV6-5 and TRBJ1-1; D not resolved. Trimming removed 7 bases from V and 1 base from J, with 13 bases in between. The CDR3 is 14 residues long. Germline lookup yields CDR1 MNHEY and CDR2 SVGAGI. The CDR3: CASTKGPSNTEAFF. The DNA for the CDR3 is TGTGCCAGCACCAAAGGACCCTCGAACACTGAAGCTTTCTTT.

In its sample, this clonotype was seen many times. V is TRBV6-4 and J is TRBJ1-2; possible D gene TRBD1, 6 bases. Between the trimmed V and J ends, which lost 4 bases and 4 bases, there was a span of 10 bases. From germline, CDR1 is MRHNA and CDR2 SNTAGT. The CDR3 has 13 amino acids. The CDR3 region has the DNA TGTGCCAGCAGTGTGGAGGGGGGCTATGGCTACACCTTC. The encoded protein is CASSVEGGYGYTF.

This chain uses TRBV2 with TRBJ2-7; TRBD2 aligns across 11 bases. The germline V gene encodes CDR1 SNHLY and CDR2 FYNNEI. Trimming at V came to 6 bases and at J to 3 bases, leaving 7 bases not matched to a gene. This CDR3 region has 15 residues. CDR3 region: CASSAGTSGFYEQYF. In DNA form, the CDR3 reads TGTGCCAGCAGCGCTGGGACTAGCGGCTTCTACGAGCAGTACTTC.

This clonotype appeared a few times. The rearrangement joins TRBV18 to TRBJ2-1, with D possibly matching TRBD1 (5 bases). CDR3 size: 14 residues. Germline CDR1 is KGHSH and CDR2 is LQKENI. The germline V and J ends were trimmed by 2 bases and 2 bases, with 7 bases remaining between them. The CDR3 DNA is TGTGCCAGCTCACCAGGGGCAACCTACAATGAGCAGTTCTTC. It translates to CASSPGATYNEQFF.

This clonotype came up many times. The J gene is TRBJ1-5, the V gene TRBV20-1; D uncertain. Germline lookup yields CDR1 DFQATT and CDR2 SNEGSKA (reference sequence). The V gene lost 5 bases and the J gene lost 3 bases, with 14 bases spanning the gap. The CDR3 sequence is 14 residues long. CDR3 sequence: CSAQEGAVNQPQHF. In DNA form, the CDR3 reads TGCAGTGCTCAGGAGGGCGCGGTCAATCAGCCCCAGCATTTT.

This clonotype was detected ten times or more. The V and J genes are TRBV28 and TRBJ2-2, with 9 bases aligning to TRBD2. Germline V gene lookup returns CDR1 MDHEN and CDR2 SYDVKM. The junction had 6 bases not matched to a gene; V was cut back by 2 bases and J by 5 bases. The CDR3 has 16 residues. The CDR3 reads CASSLGRAGGTGELFF. Written as DNA, the CDR3 is TGTGCCAGCAGTTTAGGTCGAGCGGGGGGTACCGGGGAGCTGTTTTTT. Looking up the rest from reference TRBV28 and TRBJ2-2 gives the full variable domain: DVKVTQSSRYLVKRTGEKVFLECVQDMDHENMFWYRQDPGLGLRLIYFSYDVKMKEKGDIPEGYSVSREKKERFSLILESASTNQTSMYLCASSLGRAGGTGELFFGEGSRLTVL.

This clonotype is a singleton in its sample. The chain recombines TRBV12-3 or TRBV12-4 with TRBJ2-1; 10 positions match TRBD2. V dropped 4 bases and J dropped 3; count of bases not matched to a gene: 15. The CDR3 is 19 amino acids. The CDR3 loop reads CASSYNSGGSVYFYNEQFF. The CDR3 coding sequence is TGTGCCAGCAGTTACAATAGCGGGGGGTCGGTTTACTTCTACAATGAGCAGTTCTTC.

This clonotype was seen ten or more times. The chain combines TRBV12-3 or TRBV12-4 with TRBJ1-6; D remains unclear. The CDR3 consists of 14 residues. Trimming removed 5 bases at V and 9 bases at J, with 14 bases between. CDR3 amino acids: CASSPRRWGSPLHF. The CDR3 nucleotides read TGTGCCAGCAGTCCCCGGAGGTGGGGTTCACCCCTCCACTTT.

At least ten counts were recorded for this clonotype. The chain recombines TRBV9 with TRBJ2-3; D not certain. The V gene's germline CDR1 is SGDLS and CDR2 YYNGEE. The CDR3 is made up of 15 amino acids. Trimming removed 5 bases at V and 1 base at J, with 14 bases between. CDR3: CASSIVGSGTDTQYF. The DNA of the CDR3 is TGTGCCAGCAGTATCGTGGGGTCGGGCACAGATACGCAGTATTTT. The complete variable domain, with remaining parts taken from reference TRBV9 and TRBJ2-3, reads DSGVTQTPKHLITATGQRVTLRCSPRSGDLSVYWYQQSLDQGLQFLIQYYNGEERAKGNILERFSAQQFPDLHSELNLSSLELGDSALYFCASSIVGSGTDTQYFGPGTRLTVL.

This clonotype was detected ten times or more. The chain uses TRBV12-3 or TRBV12-4 and TRBJ2-3, with TRBD2 matching over 7 bases. The CDR3 contains 15 residues. J lost 2 bases, V lost 1 base, and 3 bases had no gene match. The CDR3 region has the DNA TGTGCCAGCAGTTTAGGGCGGGGGTTCACAGATACGCAGTATTTT. It is translated as CASSLGRGFTDTQYF.

J is TRBJ1-5 and V is TRBV12-3 or TRBV12-4; D remains unclear. The CDR3 consists of 14 residues. Trimming pared 3 bases from V and 3 bases from J, leaving 9 bases between. The CDR3 spells CASSFRFLNQPQHF. For the CDR3, the DNA is TGTGCCAGCAGTTTTAGGTTCCTCAATCAGCCCCAGCATTTT.